The rows below give T cell receptor beta chains drawn from one sample of a study of CD8 T cells in Susac syndrome. TCRdb re-derived calls from the immunoSEQ multiplex PCR reads in MiXCR, one entry per CDR3 protein. The sample has around 130,000 distinct CDR3 sequences; roughly 92% are singletons. The sequencing input was CD4+ T cells from PBMCs. The receptors here all came from a human donor in good health. Each CDR3 is given with its conserved first and last residue. Each record gives: clone size, J gene, D gene, V gene, CDR3 DNA, CDR3 protein. A D gene is named only where the DNA matches it firmly. Clone sizes are given selectively: once, few, many, or a class where the clone is expanded.

clone size: .; J gene: TRBJ2-2; D gene: .; V gene: TRBV5-1; CDR3 DNA: TGCGCCAGCAGCTTGAGGGCCAGCGGGGAGCTGTTTTTT; CDR3 protein: CASSLRASGELFF
clone size: few; J gene: TRBJ2-1; D gene: TRBD2; V gene: TRBV3-1; CDR3 DNA: TGTGCCAGCAGCCAAACTGGCGGGAGCTACAATGAGCAGTTCTTC; CDR3 protein: CASSQTGGSYNEQFF
clone size: .; J gene: TRBJ1-6; D gene: TRBD1; V gene: TRBV6-5; CDR3 DNA: TGTGCCAGCAGTTACTCGGGCAGGGGGAATTCACCCCTCCACTTT; CDR3 protein: CASSYSGRGNSPLHF
clone size: .; J gene: TRBJ2-1; D gene: .; V gene: TRBV20-1; CDR3 DNA: TGCAGCCTGACTAGTTATGAGCAGTTCTTC; CDR3 protein: CSLTSYEQFF
clone size: .; J gene: TRBJ2-1; D gene: .; V gene: TRBV7-3; CDR3 DNA: TGTGCCAGCAGCTTCGCTCAAGGGACGGGTGAGCAGTTCTTC; CDR3 protein: CASSFAQGTGEQFF
clone size: once; J gene: TRBJ1-5; D gene: .; V gene: TRBV20-1; CDR3 DNA: TGCAGTGCCAGAGGCAACAATCAGCCCCAGCATTTT; CDR3 protein: CSARGNNQPQHF
clone size: .; J gene: TRBJ2-7; D gene: TRBD2; V gene: TRBV9; CDR3 DNA: TGTGCCAGCAGCGTTAGCGGGAGTCTCGACGAGCAGTACTTC; CDR3 protein: CASSVSGSLDEQYF
clone size: .; J gene: TRBJ2-7; D gene: .; V gene: TRBV20-1; CDR3 DNA: TGCAGTGCCCCTATGCCGGGTGTGCCCTACGAGCAGTACTTC; CDR3 protein: CSAPMPGVPYEQYF
clone size: .; J gene: TRBJ1-2; D gene: .; V gene: TRBV7-2; CDR3 DNA: TGTGCCAGCACGACTCGGACGGACTATGGCTACACCTTC; CDR3 protein: CASTTRTDYGYTF
clone size: .; J gene: TRBJ2-5; D gene: .; V gene: TRBV30; CDR3 DNA: TGTGCCCGAACCGGGACCCACCAAGAGACCCAGTACTTC; CDR3 protein: CARTGTHQETQYF
clone size: .; J gene: TRBJ2-5; D gene: TRBD1; V gene: TRBV11-1; CDR3 DNA: TGTGCCAGCAGCTTTGGACAGGAAGAGACCCAGTACTTC; CDR3 protein: CASSFGQEETQYF